This entry features one T cell receptor beta chain sequence. The clone's antigen remains unknown. No much larger clone is present one base from it, and per-base qualities are unavailable. Samples from volunteer blood donors who had recovered from COVID-19 were contributed by a second Seattle source. The collaborating institutions used their own protocols to collect whole blood in K2EDTA tubes. For TCRbeta analysis, collaborator samples were shipped as frozen whole blood, as isolated PBMCs, or as DNA extracted from either sample type. TCRbeta CDR3 regions were amplified from genomic DNA by means of the immunoSEQ Assay, a bias-controlled multiplex PCR. The authors' analysis ran thus. The number of nucleated cells in each sample was estimated by amplification of reference gene primers within the assay. To quantify the absolute abundance of each unique TCRbeta CDR3 rearrangement, sequence reads were collapsed and filtered. Productive Simpson clonality was computed per sample as the square root of Simpson's diversity index over productive rearrangements. Sourced from immuneACCESS, this table was stored by TCRdb with only in-frame sequences that have V and J called. A share of the clones is absent; for the studies checked, an unresolved V gene accounts for under half, and the remainder has no known explanation. From that table come the V and J calls and clone size; the DNA was used to work out D and trimming. Across this sample there are over 200,000 clones, with roughly 86% seen only once. 8.5% to 10% of the sample lies in the top ten.

This sample is part of a study of blood T cell repertoires in COVID-19 (dated by TCRdb to the early 2020s). Some background on the complete study: Samples from collaborators originated in the United States, Italy and Spain and spanned both the acute and convalescent phases of COVID-19. The material from the prospective study consisted of cDNA or gDNA derived from T cells, B-cell-depleted T cells, or PBMCs. The repertoires were released in a freely available public database meant as a resource for research on the immune response to SARS-CoV-2. HLA class I and class II types, where available, came from metadata supplied by the sample provider rather than from assay-based typing. The samples were drawn from the first 160 participants of the ongoing ImmuneRACE study and from under 1,500 subjects provided by 6 global collaborators. Nearly every sample came with metadata listing a de-identified subject ID, COVID-19 status, age in years and sex. Deeply sampled blood TCRbeta repertoires from subjects exposed to, actively infected with, or recovered from COVID-19 were included in the dataset.

The germline V gene encodes CDR1 SQVTM and CDR2 ANQGSEA. After removal of 7 bases from V and 4 bases from J, the junction retains 4 bases not matched to a gene. The CDR3 runs 12 amino acids, cysteine and phenylalanine included. Here the CDR3 DNA is all that survives: 36 bases in frame from base 1. Results the study describes overall, beyond this receptor: Clinical and demographic metadata were provided uncurated, with the amount varying by source and participant.

The V and J genes are TRBV29-1 and TRBJ2-7, with 10 bases in between that match TRBD2. The sequenced material came from peripheral blood. The receptor's source is a man aged 35 to 55 who had recovered from COVID-19. The DNA sequence is TGCAGCGCAACTAGCGGGACGTACGAGCAGTACTTC. It encodes CSATSGTYEQYF.